This T cell receptor (beta chain) was observed in a study of T cell responses to AZD1222 COVID-19 vaccine. General observations from the study: The peak T cell response came first, and repertoires were sampled only after it. Targeting of unmutated variant regions was reportedly seen in nearly half of spike-specific TCRs.

As regards this clone: Its antigen is still unknown.

The CDR3 consists of 13 residues. V was pared by 1 base and J by 8 bases, with 9 bases between. Generated by immunoSEQ multiplex PCR, the TCRdb table keeps only in-frame clones and is missing some. The sample records 120,000 or so clones, roughly nine tenths being singletons. The receptor was isolated from an adult in good health. V and J are TRBV12-3 or TRBV12-4 and TRBJ2-1, with D possibly matching TRBD2 (5 bases). The material sequenced was peripheral blood, taken on day 0 of AZD1222 vaccination. DNA for the CDR3: TGTGCCAGCAGTTTAGGACCGCGGGATGAGCAGTTCTTC. Translation gives CASSLGPRDEQFF.